This is a list of T cell receptor beta chains from one sample in a study of T-cell reconstitution after alpha-beta-depleted transplantation in children. TCRdb re-analysed the PCR reads in MiXCR, keeping a single row per CDR3 protein. This sample has roughly 300,000 distinct CDR3 sequences, with 11% found just once. The source material was peripheral blood, sampled 180 days after TCRalphabeta/CD19-depleted stem cell transplant. The source of these receptors is a male patient aged 2-9 years who had a stem cell transplant for chronic granulomatous disease, so the T cells may come from the graft donor. Each CDR3 is given with its conserved first and last residue. Each record gives: V gene, clone size, D gene, J gene, CDR3 protein, CDR3 DNA. A D gene is named only where the DNA matches it firmly. The size entry is marked missing in some rows and otherwise reads once, few, many or a size class.

TRBV6-1,many,-,TRBJ2-3,CASGRGYGGPTDTQYF,TGTGCCAGCGGTCGGGGCTACGGCGGGCCCACAGATACGCAGTATTTT
TRBV7-2,many,-,TRBJ2-7,CASRSTNSYEQYF,TGTGCCAGCAGATCGACCAACTCCTACGAGCAGTACTTC
TRBV5-5,few,-,TRBJ2-2,CASSLGVGNTGELFF,TGTGCCAGCAGCTTAGGGGTGGGGAACACCGGGGAGCTGTTTTTT
TRBV24-1,few,TRBD2,TRBJ2-3,CATRGGDTQYF,TGTGCCACCAGGGGAGGGGATACGCAGTATTTT
TRBV6-2/TRBV6-3,many,TRBD1,TRBJ2-6,CASSLLTGKGPGANVLTF,TGTGCCAGCAGCCTCTTGACAGGGAAAGGACCTGGGGCCAACGTCCTGACTTTC
TRBV20-1,many,TRBD1,TRBJ2-2,CSARSGGAGGELFF,TGCAGTGCTAGATCAGGGGGCGCGGGCGGGGAGCTGTTTTTT
TRBV13,few,-,TRBJ2-2,CASRQGIRAGAGELFF,TGTGCCAGCAGGCAAGGGATACGGGCTGGGGCCGGGGAGCTGTTTTTT
TRBV4-2,many,TRBD1,TRBJ1-5,CASSSATGMSNQPQHF,TGTGCCAGCAGCTCCGCGACAGGGATGAGCAATCAGCCCCAGCATTTT
TRBV27,many,-,TRBJ1-2,CASRTGGANYGYTF,TGTGCCAGCCGAACCGGGGGAGCTAACTATGGCTACACCTTC
TRBV15,many,TRBD2,TRBJ2-7,CATSRDLGQLTRLAGGEQYF,TGTGCCACCAGCAGAGATCTGGGGCAACTCACGAGACTAGCGGGAGGCGAGCAGTACTTC
TRBV5-1,many,TRBD1,TRBJ2-7,CASSVGTGGLQEQYF,TGCGCCAGCAGCGTCGGGACAGGGGGGCTTCAAGAGCAGTACTTC
TRBV20-1,many,TRBD1,TRBJ1-5,CSARRQGRGQGQPQHF,TGCAGTGCTAGAAGACAGGGGAGGGGGCAAGGTCAGCCCCAGCATTTT
TRBV12-3/TRBV12-4,many,-,TRBJ2-6,CASRTFSGANVLTF,TGTGCCAGCAGAACCTTCTCTGGGGCCAACGTCCTGACTTTC
TRBV6-5,many,-,TRBJ2-7,CASSYSGSTPGEQYF,TGTGCCAGCAGTTATTCCGGGAGTACGCCTGGCGAGCAGTACTTC
TRBV14,-,-,TRBJ2-7,CASSQVLTGEQYF,TGTGCCAGCAGCCAAGTGTTAACAGGGGAGCAGTACTTC
TRBV7-6,-,TRBD1,TRBJ2-2,CASSPTGGIKGGELFF,TGTGCCAGCAGCCCCACAGGGGGCATTAAAGGCGGGGAGCTGTTTTTT
TRBV11-2,many,TRBD2,TRBJ2-5,CASSLRGLAGGPGLETQYF,TGTGCCAGCAGCTTAAGGGGACTAGCGGGGGGGCCGGGGTTGGAGACCCAGTACTTC
TRBV7-9,many,-,TRBJ1-4,CASSPSGVNEKLFF,TGTGCCAGCAGCCCTTCGGGGGTTAATGAAAAACTGTTTTTT
TRBV5-1,many,-,TRBJ2-5,CASSSRAETQYF,TGCGCCAGCAGCTCCCGGGCAGAGACCCAGTACTTC
TRBV6-4,many,TRBD2,TRBJ2-7,CASSSGPGLAGRAAYEQYF,TGTGCCAGCAGTAGTGGCCCGGGACTAGCGGGACGGGCAGCCTACGAGCAGTACTTC
TRBV12-3/TRBV12-4,few,-,TRBJ1-5,CASSLGQGYSNQPQHF,TGTGCCAGCAGTTTAGGGCAGGGATATAGCAATCAGCCCCAGCATTTT
TRBV4-3,-,-,TRBJ2-1,CASSQDAGSYNEQFF,TGCGCCAGCAGCCAAGATGCAGGGTCTTACAATGAGCAGTTCTTC
TRBV7-9,many,TRBD2,TRBJ2-5,CASTRGEREETQYF,TGTGCCAGCACCCGGGGGGAGCGGGAAGAGACCCAGTACTTC
TRBV3-1,many,TRBD2,TRBJ2-1,CASSQVGLADYNEQFF,TGTGCCAGCAGCCAAGTGGGGCTAGCGGACTACAATGAGCAGTTCTTC
TRBV12-3/TRBV12-4,many,-,TRBJ1-5,CASSFQGSNQPQHF,TGTGCCAGCAGTTTTCAGGGCAGCAATCAGCCCCAGCATTTT
TRBV5-1,many,-,TRBJ2-5,CASSLPGGAGETQYF,TGCGCCAGCAGCTTACCCGGTGGGGCCGGGGAGACCCAGTACTTC
TRBV7-6,many,-,TRBJ2-7,CASSLAKDISSEQYF,TGTGCCAGCAGCTTAGCTAAGGATATCAGTAGCGAGCAGTACTTC
TRBV12-3/TRBV12-4,many,-,TRBJ2-2,CASRHRWGTGELFF,TGTGCCAGCAGACATCGGTGGGGCACCGGGGAGCTGTTTTTT
TRBV7-8,many,TRBD2,TRBJ2-5,CASSLIPTSGRPQETQYF,TGTGCCAGCAGCTTAATACCGACTAGCGGGAGGCCCCAAGAGACCCAGTACTTC
TRBV5-1,once,TRBD2,TRBJ2-7,CDSSFTGRAGYEQYF,TGCGACAGCAGCTTCACCGGGAGGGCGGGCTACGAGCAGTACTTC
TRBV30,-,-,TRBJ1-4,CASRTRLGEGNEKLFF,TGTGCCTCACGGACGCGACTGGGAGAGGGGAATGAAAAACTGTTTTTT
TRBV7-2,many,-,TRBJ2-3,CASSLEGFTDTQYF,TGTGCCAGCAGCCTCGAGGGATTCACAGATACGCAGTATTTT
TRBV29-1,many,-,TRBJ2-5,CSGLRVREETQYF,TGCAGCGGCCTGAGAGTGAGGGAAGAGACCCAGTACTTC
TRBV15,many,TRBD2,TRBJ2-1,CATSRSSGSQYNEQFF,TGTGCCACCAGCAGATCTAGCGGGAGCCAGTACAATGAGCAGTTCTTC
TRBV7-3,many,-,TRBJ2-3,CASSFSGSSTDTQYF,TGTGCCAGCAGCTTTAGTGGGAGTTCGACAGATACGCAGTATTTT
TRBV12-3/TRBV12-4,many,-,TRBJ2-1,CASSLALRLLNEQFF,TGTGCCAGCAGTTTAGCGCTAAGGCTACTCAATGAGCAGTTCTTC
TRBV12-3/TRBV12-4,many,-,TRBJ1-3,CASSRNSGYSGNTIYF,TGTGCCAGCAGCCGTAATTCAGGGTACTCTGGAAACACCATATATTTT